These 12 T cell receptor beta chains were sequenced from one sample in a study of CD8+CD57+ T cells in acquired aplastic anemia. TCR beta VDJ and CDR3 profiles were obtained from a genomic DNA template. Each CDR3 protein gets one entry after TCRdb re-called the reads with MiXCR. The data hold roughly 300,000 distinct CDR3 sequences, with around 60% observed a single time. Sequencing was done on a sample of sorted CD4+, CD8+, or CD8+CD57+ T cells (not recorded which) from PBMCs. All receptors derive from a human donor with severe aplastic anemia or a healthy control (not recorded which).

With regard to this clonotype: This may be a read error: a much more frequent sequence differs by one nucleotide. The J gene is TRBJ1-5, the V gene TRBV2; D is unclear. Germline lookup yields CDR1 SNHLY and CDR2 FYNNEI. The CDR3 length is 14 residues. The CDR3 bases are TGTGTCAGCAGTCTCCCAGGAATAGATCAGCCCCAGCATTTT. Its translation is CVSSLPGIDQPQHF.

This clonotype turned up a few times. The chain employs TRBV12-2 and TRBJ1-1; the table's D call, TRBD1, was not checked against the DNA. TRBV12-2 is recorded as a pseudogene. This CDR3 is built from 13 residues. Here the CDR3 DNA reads TGTGCAAGTCGCGACAGGGTTGAAACTGAAGCTTTCTTT. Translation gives CASRDRVETEAFF.

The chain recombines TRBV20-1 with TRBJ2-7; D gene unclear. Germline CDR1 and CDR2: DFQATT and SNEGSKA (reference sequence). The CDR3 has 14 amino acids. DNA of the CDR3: TGCGCCTCGGAAGGCGGAAAGCTCTCCTACGAGCAGTACTTC. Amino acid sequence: CASEGGKLSYEQYF.

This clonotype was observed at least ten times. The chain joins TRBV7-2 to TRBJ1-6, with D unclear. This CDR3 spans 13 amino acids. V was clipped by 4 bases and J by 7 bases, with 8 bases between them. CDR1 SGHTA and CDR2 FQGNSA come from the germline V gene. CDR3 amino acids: CASSWGSNSPLHF. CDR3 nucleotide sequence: TGTGCCAGCAGCTGGGGATCCAATTCACCCCTCCACTTT. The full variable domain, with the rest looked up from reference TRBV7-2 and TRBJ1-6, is GAGVSQSPSNKVTEKGKDVELRCDPISGHTALYWYRQSLGQGLEFLIYFQGNSAPDKSGLPSDRFSAERTGGSVSTLTIQRTQQEDSAVYLCASSWGSNSPLHFGNGTRLTVT.

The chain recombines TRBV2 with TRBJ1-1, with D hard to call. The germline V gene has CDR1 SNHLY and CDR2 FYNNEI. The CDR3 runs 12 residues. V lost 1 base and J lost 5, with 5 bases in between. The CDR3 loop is CASSEGETEAFF. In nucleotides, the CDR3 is TGTGCCAGCAGTGAAGGGGAAACTGAAGCTTTCTTT. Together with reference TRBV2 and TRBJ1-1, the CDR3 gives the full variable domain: EPEVTQTPSHQVTQMGQEVILRCVPISNHLYFYWYRQILGQKVEFLVSFYNNEISEKSEIFDDQFSVERPDGSNFTLKIRSTKLEDSAMYFCASSEGETEAFFGQGTRLTVV.

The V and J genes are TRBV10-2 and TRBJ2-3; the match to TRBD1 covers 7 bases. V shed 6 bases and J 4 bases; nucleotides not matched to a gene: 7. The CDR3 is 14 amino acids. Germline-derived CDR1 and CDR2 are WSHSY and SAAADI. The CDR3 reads CASRADRVSDTQYF. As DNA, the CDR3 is TGCGCCAGCAGGGCCGACAGGGTGTCAGATACGCAGTATTTT.

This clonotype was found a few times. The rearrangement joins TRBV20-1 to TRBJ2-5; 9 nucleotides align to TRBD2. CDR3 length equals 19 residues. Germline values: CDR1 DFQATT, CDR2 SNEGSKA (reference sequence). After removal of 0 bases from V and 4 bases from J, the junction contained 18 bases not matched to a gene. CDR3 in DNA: TGCAGTGCTAGAGACCTCGATCCTCAGACTAGCGGATTGCGAGAGACCCAGTACTTC. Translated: CSARDLDPQTSGLRETQYF.

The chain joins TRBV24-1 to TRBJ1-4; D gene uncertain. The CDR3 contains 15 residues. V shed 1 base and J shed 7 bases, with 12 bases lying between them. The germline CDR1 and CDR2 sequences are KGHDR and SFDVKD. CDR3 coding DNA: TGTGCCACCAGTGATTTTTCCGGGAATAGTGAAAAACTGTTTTTT. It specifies CATSDFSGNSEKLFF.

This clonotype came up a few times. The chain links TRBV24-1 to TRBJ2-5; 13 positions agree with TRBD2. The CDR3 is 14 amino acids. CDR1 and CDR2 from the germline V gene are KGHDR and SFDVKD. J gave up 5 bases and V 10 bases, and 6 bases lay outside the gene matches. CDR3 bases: TGTGCCACTCCACTAGCGGGAGGGTGGGAGACCCAGTACTTC. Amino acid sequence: CATPLAGGWETQYF.

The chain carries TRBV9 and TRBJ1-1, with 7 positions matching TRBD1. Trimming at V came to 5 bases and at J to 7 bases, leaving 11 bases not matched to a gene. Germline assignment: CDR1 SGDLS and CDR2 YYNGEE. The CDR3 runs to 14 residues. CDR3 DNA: TGTGCCAGCAGAGAAGACAGGGACAACCGTGAAGCTTTCTTT. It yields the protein CASREDRDNREAFF.

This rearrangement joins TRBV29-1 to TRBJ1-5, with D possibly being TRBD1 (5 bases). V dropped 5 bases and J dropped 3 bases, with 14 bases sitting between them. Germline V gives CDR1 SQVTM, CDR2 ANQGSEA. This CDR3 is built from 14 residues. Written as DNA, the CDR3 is TGCAGCGTTCGTGGAGTGGGGGACAATCAGCCCCAGCATTTT. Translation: CSVRGVGDNQPQHF.

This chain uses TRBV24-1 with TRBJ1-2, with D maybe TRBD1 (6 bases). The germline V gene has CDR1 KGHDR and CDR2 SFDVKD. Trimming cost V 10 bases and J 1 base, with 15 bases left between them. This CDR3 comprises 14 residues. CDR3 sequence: CATSTGQHNYGYTF. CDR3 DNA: TGTGCCACTAGTACAGGACAGCATAACTATGGCTACACCTTC.